This T cell receptor beta chain was sequenced for a study of blood T cell repertoires in COVID-19. Overall study: Samples taken during acute and convalescent COVID-19 were collected in the United States, Italy and Spain. PBMCs, B-cell-depleted T cells, or T cells provided the cDNA or gDNA that made up the material.

Method: immunoSEQ multiplex PCR; TCRdb's copy keeps in-frame clones and lacks some. Here the sample spans about 120,000 clones, over 80% being singletons. This clone was recorded only once. Per the germline V gene, CDR1 is KGHSH and CDR2 is LQKENI. Trimming took off 1 base at V and 4 bases at J, with 10 bases between the two ends. The CDR3 spans 14 residues. This clonotype originated in a man aged 25-40 years with acute or convalescent COVID-19. The chain couples TRBV18 to TRBJ1-2; D may be TRBD1 (6 bases). The sample comprised peripheral blood. Here the CDR3 DNA reads TGTGCCAGCTCACCACGGGACACCTCCTATGGCTACACCTTC. Encoded protein: CASSPRDTSYGYTF.